This TCR beta chain was documented in a study of regulatory T cells in long-lasting Graves disease. CDR3 regions were amplified by Arm-PCR using iRepertoire HTBI primers to build TCR beta libraries. TCRdb reprocessed the multiplex PCR reads via MiXCR and lists one record per CDR3 protein. The table has about 240,000 distinct CDR3 sequences, 20% to 25% seen once; the top ten hold approximately 14%. Indicated time point: newly diagnosed GD, antithyroid drugs for less than 3 months. Researchers made the TCR library from RNA that was extracted from PBMCs. In its sample, this clonotype was seen many times. Unmatched junction bases numbered 14, after V lost 2 bases and J lost 4 bases. The CDR3 is 19 amino acids. CDR1 MNHEY and CDR2 SVGAGI come from the germline V gene.

This sequence joins TRBV6-5 and TRBJ2-3; 11 bases align to TRBD2. The specimen was peripheral blood mononuclear cells (PBMCs), collected at new diagnosis, from a patient treated with antithyroid drugs. This TCR derives from a female donor with Graves disease. CDR3 in DNA: TGTGCCAGCAGTTACAATAGCGGGAGGGTTTTCTTCAGTCCAGATACGCAGTATTTT. Its protein is CASSYNSGRVFFSPDTQYF.